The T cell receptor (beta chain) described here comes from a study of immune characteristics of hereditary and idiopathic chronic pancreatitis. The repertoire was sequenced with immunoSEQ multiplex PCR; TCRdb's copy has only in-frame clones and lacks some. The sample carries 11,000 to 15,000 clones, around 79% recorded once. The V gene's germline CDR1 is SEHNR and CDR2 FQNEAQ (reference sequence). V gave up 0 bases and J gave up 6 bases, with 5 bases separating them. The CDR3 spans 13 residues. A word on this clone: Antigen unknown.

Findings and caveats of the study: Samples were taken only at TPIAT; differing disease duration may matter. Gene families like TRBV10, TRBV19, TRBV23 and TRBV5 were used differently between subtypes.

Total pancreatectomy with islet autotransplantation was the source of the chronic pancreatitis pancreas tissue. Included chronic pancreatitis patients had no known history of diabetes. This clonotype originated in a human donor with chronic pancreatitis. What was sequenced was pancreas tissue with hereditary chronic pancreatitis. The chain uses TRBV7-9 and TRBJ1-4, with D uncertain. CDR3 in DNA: TGTGCCAGCAGCTTAGCAATGGATGAAAAACTGTTTTTT. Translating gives CASSLAMDEKLFF.